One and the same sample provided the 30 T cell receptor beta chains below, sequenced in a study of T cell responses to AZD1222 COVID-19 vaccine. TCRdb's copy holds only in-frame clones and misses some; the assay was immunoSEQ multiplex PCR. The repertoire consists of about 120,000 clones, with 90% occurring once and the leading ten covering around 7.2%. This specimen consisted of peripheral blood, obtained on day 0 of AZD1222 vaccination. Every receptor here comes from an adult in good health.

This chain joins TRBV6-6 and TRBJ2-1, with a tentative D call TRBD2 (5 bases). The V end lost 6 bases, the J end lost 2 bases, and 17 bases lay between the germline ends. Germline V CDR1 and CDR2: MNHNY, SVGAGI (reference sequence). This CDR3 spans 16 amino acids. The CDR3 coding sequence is TGTGCCAGCAGCTCCGGGCGGGCGGTCGCCTACAATGAGCAGTTCTTC. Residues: CASSSGRAVAYNEQFF.

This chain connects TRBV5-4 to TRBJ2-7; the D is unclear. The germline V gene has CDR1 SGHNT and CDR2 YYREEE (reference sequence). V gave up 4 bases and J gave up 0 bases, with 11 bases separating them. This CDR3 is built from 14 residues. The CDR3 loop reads CASSPGGNSYEQYF. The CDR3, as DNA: TGTGCCAGCAGCCCCGGCGGCAACTCCTACGAGCAGTACTTC.

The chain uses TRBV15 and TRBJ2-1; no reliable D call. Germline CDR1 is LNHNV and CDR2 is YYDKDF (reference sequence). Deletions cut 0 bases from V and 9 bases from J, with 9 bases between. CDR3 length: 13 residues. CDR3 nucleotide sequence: TGTGCCACCAGCAGAGAGGAGTCTACTGAGCAGTTCTTC. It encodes CATSREESTEQFF.

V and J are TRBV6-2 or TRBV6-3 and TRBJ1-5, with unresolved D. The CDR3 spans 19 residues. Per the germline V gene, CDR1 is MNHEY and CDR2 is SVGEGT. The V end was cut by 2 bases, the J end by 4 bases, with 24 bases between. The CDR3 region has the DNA TGTGCCAGCAGTTACAGTAGGGCAGGCAACACCTTTAGGAATCAGCCCCAGCATTTT. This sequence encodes CASSYSRAGNTFRNQPQHF.

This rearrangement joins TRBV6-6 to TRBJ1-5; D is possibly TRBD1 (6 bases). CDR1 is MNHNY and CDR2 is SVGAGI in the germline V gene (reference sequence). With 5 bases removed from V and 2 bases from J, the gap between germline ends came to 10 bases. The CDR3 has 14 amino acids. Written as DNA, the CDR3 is TGTGCCAGCAGTCAGGGGAGTGGCAATCAGCCCCAGCATTTT. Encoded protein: CASSQGSGNQPQHF.

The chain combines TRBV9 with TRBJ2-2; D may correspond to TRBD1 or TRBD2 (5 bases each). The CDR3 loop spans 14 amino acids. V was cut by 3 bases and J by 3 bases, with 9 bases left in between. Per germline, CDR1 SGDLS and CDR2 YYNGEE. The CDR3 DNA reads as TGTGCCAGCAGCGAGGGACCGGACACCGGGGAGCTGTTTTTT. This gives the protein CASSEGPDTGELFF.

CDR3 protein: CASSQDRGRYTGELFF. In DNA form, the CDR3 reads TGTGCCAGCAGCCAAGATAGGGGACGTTACACCGGGGAGCTGTTTTTT. This chain connects TRBV4-2 to TRBJ2-2, with D perhaps matching TRBD1 or TRBD2 (5 bases each). This CDR3 is built from 16 residues. Germline CDR1 is LGHNA and CDR2 is YNFKEQ. Deletions cut 0 bases from V and 3 bases from J, with 11 bases between.

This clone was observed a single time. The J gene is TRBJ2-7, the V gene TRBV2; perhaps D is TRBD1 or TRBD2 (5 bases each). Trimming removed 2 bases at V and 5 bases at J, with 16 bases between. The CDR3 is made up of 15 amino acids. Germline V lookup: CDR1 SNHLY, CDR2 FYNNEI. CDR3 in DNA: TGTGCCAGCAGTGAATATGGGGGTTTTATCCACGAGCAGTACTTC. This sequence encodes CASSEYGGFIHEQYF.

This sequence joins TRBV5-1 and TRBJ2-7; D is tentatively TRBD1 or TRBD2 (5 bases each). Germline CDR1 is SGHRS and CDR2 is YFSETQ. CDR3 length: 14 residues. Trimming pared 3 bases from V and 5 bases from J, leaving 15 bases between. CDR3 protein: CASSSGTSLDEQYF. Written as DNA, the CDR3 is TGCGCCAGCAGCTCCGGGACGTCTCTAGACGAGCAGTACTTC. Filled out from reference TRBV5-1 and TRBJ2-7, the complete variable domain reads KAGVTQTPRYLIKTRGQQVTLSCSPISGHRSVSWYQQTPGQGLQFLFEYFSETQRNKGNFPGRFSGRQFSNSRSEMNVSTLELGDSALYLCASSSGTSLDEQYFGPGTRLTVT.

This chain's CDR3 is CATSDHGTGGNEQFF. The CDR3 DNA follows: TGTGCCACCAGTGATCACGGGACAGGGGGCAATGAGCAGTTCTTC. The gene calls are TRBV24-1 and TRBJ2-1; 11 bases line up with TRBD1. Germline assignment: CDR1 KGHDR and CDR2 SFDVKD. Trimming at V came to 3 bases and at J to 6 bases, leaving 3 bases not matched to a gene. The CDR3 runs to 15 residues.

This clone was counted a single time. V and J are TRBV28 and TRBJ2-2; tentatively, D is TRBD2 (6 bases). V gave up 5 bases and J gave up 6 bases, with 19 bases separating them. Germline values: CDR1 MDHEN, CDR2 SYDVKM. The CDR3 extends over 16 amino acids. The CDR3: CASSPRGGQAAGELFF. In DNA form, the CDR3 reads TGTGCCAGCAGTCCGCGAGGAGGGCAGGCCGCCGGGGAGCTGTTTTTT. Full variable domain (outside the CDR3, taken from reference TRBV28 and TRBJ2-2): DVKVTQSSRYLVKRTGEKVFLECVQDMDHENMFWYRQDPGLGLRLIYFSYDVKMKEKGDIPEGYSVSREKKERFSLILESASTNQTSMYLCASSPRGGQAAGELFFGEGSRLTVL.

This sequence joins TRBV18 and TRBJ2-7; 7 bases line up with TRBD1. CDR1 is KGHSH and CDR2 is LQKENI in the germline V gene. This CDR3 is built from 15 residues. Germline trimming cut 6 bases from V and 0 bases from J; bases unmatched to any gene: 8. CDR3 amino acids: CASSSDRYNSYEQYF. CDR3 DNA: TGTGCCAGCTCCTCGGACAGGTACAACTCCTACGAGCAGTACTTC.

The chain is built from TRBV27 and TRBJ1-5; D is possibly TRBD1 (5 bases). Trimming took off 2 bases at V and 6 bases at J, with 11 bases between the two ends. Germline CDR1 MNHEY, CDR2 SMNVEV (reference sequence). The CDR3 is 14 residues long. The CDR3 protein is CASSLMGVGQPQHF. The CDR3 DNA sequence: TGTGCCAGCAGTTTAATGGGGGTTGGTCAGCCCCAGCATTTT.

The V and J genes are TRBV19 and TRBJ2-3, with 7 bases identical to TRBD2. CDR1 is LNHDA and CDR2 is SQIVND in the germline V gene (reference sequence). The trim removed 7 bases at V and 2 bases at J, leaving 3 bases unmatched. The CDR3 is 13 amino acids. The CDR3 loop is CASTSGSTDTQYF. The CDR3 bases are TGTGCCAGTACTAGCGGATCCACAGATACGCAGTATTTT.

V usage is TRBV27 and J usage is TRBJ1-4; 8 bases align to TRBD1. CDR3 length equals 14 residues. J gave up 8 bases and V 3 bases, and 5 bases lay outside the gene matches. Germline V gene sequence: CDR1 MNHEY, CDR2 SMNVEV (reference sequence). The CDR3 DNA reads TGTGCCAGCAGTTTTTGGGACAGGCCCGAAAAACTGTTTTTT. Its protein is CASSFWDRPEKLFF.

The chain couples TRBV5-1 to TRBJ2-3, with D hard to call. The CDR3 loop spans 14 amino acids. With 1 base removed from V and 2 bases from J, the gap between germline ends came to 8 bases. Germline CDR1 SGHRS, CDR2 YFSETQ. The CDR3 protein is CASSLKGYTDTQYF. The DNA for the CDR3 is TGCGCCAGCAGCTTGAAAGGGTACACAGATACGCAGTATTTT.

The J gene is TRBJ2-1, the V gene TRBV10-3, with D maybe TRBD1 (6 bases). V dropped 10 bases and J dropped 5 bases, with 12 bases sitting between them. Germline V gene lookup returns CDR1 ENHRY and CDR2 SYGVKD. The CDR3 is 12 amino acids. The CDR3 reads CASRPGDNEQFF. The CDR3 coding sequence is TGTGCCAGCAGACCAGGGGACAATGAGCAGTTCTTC.

The CDR3 DNA reads as TGCGCCAGCAGCCAAGGTGACAGGGATTCCTACGAGCAGTACTTC. Translation gives CASSQGDRDSYEQYF. This sequence joins TRBV4-3 and TRBJ2-7; 7 bases line up with TRBD1. The CDR3 runs to 15 residues. In germline, CDR1 is LGHNA, CDR2 YSLEER. Unmatched junction bases numbered 4, after V lost 1 base and J lost 1 base.

For the CDR3, the DNA is TGTGCCAGCAGCTTAGAACTAGCGCTTAATAAGTTCTTC. It encodes CASSLELALNKFF. The chain links TRBV7-3 to TRBJ2-1, with TRBD2 identical over 7 bases. Germline trimming cut 2 bases from V and 14 bases from J; bases unmatched to any gene: 9. Looked up from germline, CDR1 is SGHTA and CDR2 is FQGTGA. This CDR3 spans 13 amino acids. The whole variable domain, remainder taken from reference TRBV7-3 and TRBJ2-1, is GAGVSQTPSNKVTEKGKYVELRCDPISGHTALYWYRQSLGQGPEFLIYFQGTGAADDSGLPNDRFFAVRPEGSVSTLKIQRTERGDSAVYLCASSLELALNKFFGPGTRLTVL.

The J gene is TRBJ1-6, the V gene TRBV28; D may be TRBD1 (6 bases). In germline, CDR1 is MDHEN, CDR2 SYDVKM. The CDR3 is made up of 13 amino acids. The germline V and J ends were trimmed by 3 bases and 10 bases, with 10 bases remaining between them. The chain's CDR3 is CASSFRGGSPLHF. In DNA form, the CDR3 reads TGTGCCAGCAGTTTCAGGGGTGGCTCACCCCTCCACTTT.

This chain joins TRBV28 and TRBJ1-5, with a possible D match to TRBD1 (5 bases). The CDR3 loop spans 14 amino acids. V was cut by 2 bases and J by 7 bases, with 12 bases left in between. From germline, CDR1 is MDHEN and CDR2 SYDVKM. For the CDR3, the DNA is TGTGCCAGCAGTTTACGGGTTAGGGGACAGCCCCAGCATTTT. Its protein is CASSLRVRGQPQHF.

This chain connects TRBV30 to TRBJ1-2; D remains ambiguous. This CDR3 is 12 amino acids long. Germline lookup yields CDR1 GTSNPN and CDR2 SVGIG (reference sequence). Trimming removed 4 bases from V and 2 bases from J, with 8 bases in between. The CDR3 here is CAWIRSNYGYTF. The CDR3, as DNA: TGTGCCTGGATTCGGTCCAACTATGGCTACACCTTC.

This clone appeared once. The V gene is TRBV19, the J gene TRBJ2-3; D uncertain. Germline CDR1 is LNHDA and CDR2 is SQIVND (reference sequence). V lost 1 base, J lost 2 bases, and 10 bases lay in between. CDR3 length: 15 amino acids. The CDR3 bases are TGTGCCAGTAGTATAGCTGGCGGTTACACAGATACGCAGTATTTT. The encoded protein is CASSIAGGYTDTQYF.

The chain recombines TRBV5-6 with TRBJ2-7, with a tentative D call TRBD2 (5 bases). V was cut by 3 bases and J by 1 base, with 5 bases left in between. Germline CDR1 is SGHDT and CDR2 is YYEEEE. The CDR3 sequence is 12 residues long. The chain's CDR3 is CASSSGSYEQYF. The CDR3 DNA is TGTGCCAGCAGCTCGGGGTCCTACGAGCAGTACTTC.

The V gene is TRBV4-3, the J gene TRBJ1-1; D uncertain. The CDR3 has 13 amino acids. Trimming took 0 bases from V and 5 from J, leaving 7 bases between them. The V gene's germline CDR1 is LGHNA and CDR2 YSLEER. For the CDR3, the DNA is TGCGCCAGCAGCCAAGACCTTAGGACTGAAGCTTTCTTT. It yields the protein CASSQDLRTEAFF.

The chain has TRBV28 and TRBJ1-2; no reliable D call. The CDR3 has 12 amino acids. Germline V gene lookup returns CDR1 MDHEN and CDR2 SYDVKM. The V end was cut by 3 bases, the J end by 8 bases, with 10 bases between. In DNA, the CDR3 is TGTGCCAGCAGTTTCCTTAACCAGGGCTACACCTTC. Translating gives CASSFLNQGYTF.

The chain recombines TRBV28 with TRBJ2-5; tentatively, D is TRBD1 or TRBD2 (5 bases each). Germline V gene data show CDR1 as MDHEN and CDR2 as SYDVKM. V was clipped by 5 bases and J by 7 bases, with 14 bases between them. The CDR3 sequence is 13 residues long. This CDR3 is CASSGPGTGTQYF. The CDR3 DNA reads TGTGCCAGCAGTGGACCGGGGACGGGGACCCAGTACTTC.

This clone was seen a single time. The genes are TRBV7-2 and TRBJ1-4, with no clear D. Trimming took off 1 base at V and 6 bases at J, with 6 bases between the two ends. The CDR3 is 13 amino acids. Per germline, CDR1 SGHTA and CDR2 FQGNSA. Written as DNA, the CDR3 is TGTGCCAGCAGCTTAGGCCACTATGAAAAACTGTTTTTT. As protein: CASSLGHYEKLFF.

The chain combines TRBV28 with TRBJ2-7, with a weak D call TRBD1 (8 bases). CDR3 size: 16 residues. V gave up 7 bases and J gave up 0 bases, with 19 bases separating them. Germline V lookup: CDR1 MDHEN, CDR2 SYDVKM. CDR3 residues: CASTSTGGTTSYEQYF. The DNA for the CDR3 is TGTGCCAGCACTTCCACAGGGGGGACTACCTCCTACGAGCAGTACTTC.

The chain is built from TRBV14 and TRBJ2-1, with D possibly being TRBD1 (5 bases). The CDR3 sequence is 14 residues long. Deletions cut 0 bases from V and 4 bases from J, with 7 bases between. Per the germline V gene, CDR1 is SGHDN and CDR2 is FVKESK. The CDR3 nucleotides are TGTGCCAGCAGCCAAGAACAGGTATACAATGAGCAGTTCTTC. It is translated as CASSQEQVYNEQFF.